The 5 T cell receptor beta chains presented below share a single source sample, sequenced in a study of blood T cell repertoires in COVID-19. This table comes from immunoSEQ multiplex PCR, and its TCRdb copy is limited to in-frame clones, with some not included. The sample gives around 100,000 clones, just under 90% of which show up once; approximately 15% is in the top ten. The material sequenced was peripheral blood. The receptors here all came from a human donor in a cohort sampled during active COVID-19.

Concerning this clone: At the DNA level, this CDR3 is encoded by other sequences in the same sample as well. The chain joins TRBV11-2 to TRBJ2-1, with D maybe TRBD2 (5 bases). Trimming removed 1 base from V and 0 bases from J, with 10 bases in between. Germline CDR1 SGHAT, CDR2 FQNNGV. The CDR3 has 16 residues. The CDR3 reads CASSLGTGSSYNEQFF. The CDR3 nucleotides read TGTGCCAGCAGCTTAGGAACGGGGAGCTCCTACAATGAGCAGTTCTTC.

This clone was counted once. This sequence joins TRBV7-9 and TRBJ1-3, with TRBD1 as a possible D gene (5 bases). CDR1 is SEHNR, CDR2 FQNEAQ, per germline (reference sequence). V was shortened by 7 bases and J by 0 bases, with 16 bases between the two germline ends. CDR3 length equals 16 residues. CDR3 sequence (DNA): TGTGCCAGCACCGTGACAGCCCTGAGCTCTGGAAACACCATATATTTT. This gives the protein CASTVTALSSGNTIYF.

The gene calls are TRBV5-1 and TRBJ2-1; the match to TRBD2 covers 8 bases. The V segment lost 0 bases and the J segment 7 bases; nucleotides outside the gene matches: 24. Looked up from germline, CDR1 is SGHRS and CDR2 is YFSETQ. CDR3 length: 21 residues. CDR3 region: CASSLGSRPSGFNPLGNEQFF. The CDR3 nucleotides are TGCGCCAGCAGCTTGGGGAGCCGGCCTAGCGGGTTCAACCCGCTCGGGAATGAGCAGTTCTTC.

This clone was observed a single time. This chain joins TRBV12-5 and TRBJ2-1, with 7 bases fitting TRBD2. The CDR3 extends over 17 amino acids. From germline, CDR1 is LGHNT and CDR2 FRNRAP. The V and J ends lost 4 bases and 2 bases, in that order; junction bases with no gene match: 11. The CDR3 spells CASGYNEALATYNEQFF. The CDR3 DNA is TGTGCTAGTGGTTACAACGAGGCACTAGCGACCTACAATGAGCAGTTCTTC.

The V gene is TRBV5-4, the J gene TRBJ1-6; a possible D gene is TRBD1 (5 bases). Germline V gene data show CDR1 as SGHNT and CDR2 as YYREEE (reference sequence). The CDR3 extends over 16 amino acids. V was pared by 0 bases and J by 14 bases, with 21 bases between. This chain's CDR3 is CASSLGGVTGQETLHF. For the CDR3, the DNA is TGTGCCAGCAGCTTGGGGGGGGTTACGGGGCAGGAGACCCTCCACTTT.